This T cell receptor beta chain was observed in a study of beta chain features in type 1 diabetes. The CDR3 is 15 residues long. V shed 5 bases and J 2 bases; nucleotides not matched to a gene: 7. Germline lookup yields CDR1 SGHTS and CDR2 YDEGEE. Every isolated RNA sample was fully reverse transcribed, so sequencing captured expressed TCRB transcripts. The method was immunoSEQ multiplex PCR; TCRdb's version includes in-frame clones alone and lacks a portion of them. The sample has fewer than 200,000 clones, approximately 8.1% seen once. The material sequenced was central memory CD4+ T cells from blood. The chain carries TRBV5-8 and TRBJ2-7, with 10 nucleotides matching TRBD1. The sequence was obtained from a man between 18 and 29 years old in good health. CDR3 in DNA: TGTGCCAGCAGTAGATGGACAGGGGGGGCCTACGAGCAGTACTTC. Its translation is CASSRWTGGAYEQYF.